The rows below give T cell receptor beta chains drawn from one sample of a study of tumor-infiltrating lymphocytes in localized non-small cell lung cancer. This table comes from immunoSEQ multiplex PCR, and its TCRdb copy is limited to in-frame clones, with some not included. The sample lists more than 10,000 clones; roughly 88% were seen once. The sample consisted of uninvolved lung tissue not adjacent to the tumor. All receptors derive from a human donor with non-small cell lung cancer. Each CDR3 is given with its conserved first and last residue. Each record gives: V gene, J gene, clone size, D gene, CDR3 DNA, CDR3 protein. D genes are given only for firm matches. Rows may omit the clone size; those that give it use once, few, many or a size class.

>TRBV29-1|TRBJ2-7|once|NA
TGCAGCGTTGGACGAGGGATGTCGAACGAGCAGTACTTC
CSVGRGMSNEQYF
>TRBV28|TRBJ2-4|NA|TRBD2
TGTGCCAGCTCTGAGCAGGGAGGGAACATTCAGTACTTC
CASSEQGGNIQYF
>TRBV5-1|TRBJ1-5|NA|NA
TGCGCCAGCAGCTTAACAGGGCGGGAGCCCCAGCATTTT
CASSLTGREPQHF
>TRBV5-1|TRBJ1-2|NA|TRBD1
TGCGCCAGCAGCTTGGACAGGGGAGCAAACTATGGCTACACCTTC
CASSLDRGANYGYTF
>TRBV5-1|TRBJ2-2|NA|TRBD2
TGCGCCAGCAGCTTAACTAGCGGGGGTGCCACCGGGGAGCTGTTTTTT
CASSLTSGGATGELFF
>TRBV28|TRBJ2-5|NA|NA
TGTGCCAGCTTCTCTGGACCTCCCGAGACCCAGTACTTC
CASFSGPPETQYF
>TRBV6-4|TRBJ2-1|medium-sized|TRBD2
TGTGCCAGCAGTGACTCTGGAGGACTAGCGGGGAATGAGCAGTTCTTC
CASSDSGGLAGNEQFF
>TRBV7-2|TRBJ1-1|NA|NA
TGTGCCAGCAGCTTTGCGGGAATGAACACTGAAGCTTTCTTT
CASSFAGMNTEAFF
>TRBV7-9|TRBJ1-2|NA|NA
TGTGCCAGCAGCTGGGACCTTGGGAATGGCTACACCTTC
CASSWDLGNGYTF
>TRBV5-1|TRBJ2-1|once|NA
TGCGCCAGCAGCTTGGGGCTCGGGAGCTACAATGAGCAGTTCTTC
CASSLGLGSYNEQFF
>TRBV5-1|TRBJ2-2|NA|NA
TGCGCCAGCAGACAGAACACCGGGGAGCTGTTTTTT
CASRQNTGELFF
>TRBV6-6|TRBJ1-5|NA|TRBD1
TGTGCCAGCAGTTCACAGGGGAATCAGCCCCAGCATTTT
CASSSQGNQPQHF
>TRBV28|TRBJ1-1|few|NA
TGTGCCAGCAGTGGCGGCACTGAAGCTTTCTTT
CASSGGTEAFF
>TRBV7-2|TRBJ2-5|NA|TRBD2
TGTGCCAGCAGCTTAGCGGCGGGGGGGCTTTCTGAGACCCAGTACTTC
CASSLAAGGLSETQYF
>TRBV5-4|TRBJ2-1|NA|TRBD2
TGTGCCAGCAATAGCGGGAGGGGGAATGAGCAGTTCTTC
CASNSGRGNEQFF
>TRBV5-1|TRBJ2-7|NA|NA
TGCGCCAGCAGCTTGGGGCGTGGCGGAGGCGAGCAGTACTTC
CASSLGRGGGEQYF
>TRBV18|TRBJ1-3|NA|NA
TGTGCCAGCTCACCATTCCAGAGCTCTGGAAACACCATATATTTT
CASSPFQSSGNTIYF
>TRBV5-1|TRBJ2-7|NA|TRBD1
TGCGCCAGCAGCTTGATGGGACAGGGTAGGGGAAGGGACGAGCAGTACTTC
CASSLMGQGRGRDEQYF
>TRBV5-1|TRBJ2-3|NA|NA
TGCGCCAGCAACCAAAACAGCGGAGGTTCAAGCACAGATACGCAGTATTTT
CASNQNSGGSSTDTQYF
>TRBV5-4|TRBJ2-5|NA|NA
TGTGCCAGCAGCCCGGGACTCGACCAAGAGACCCAGTACTTC
CASSPGLDQETQYF
>TRBV6-5|TRBJ1-1|NA|NA
TGTGCCAGCAGCCCGGGACCCGTGAGGACTGAAGCTTTCTTT
CASSPGPVRTEAFF
>TRBV14|TRBJ2-5|NA|NA
TGTGCCAGCAGCCGCCCAGGGCCCCAAGAGACCCAGTACTTC
CASSRPGPQETQYF
>TRBV6-1|TRBJ2-2|NA|NA
TGTGCCAGCAGTGAAGCGGCAGGGATAGGATCCGGGGAGCTGTTTTTT
CASSEAAGIGSGELFF
>TRBV6-1|TRBJ2-3|NA|NA
TGTGCCAGCAGTGTTAGCTCAGATACGCAGTATTTT
CASSVSSDTQYF
>TRBV5-1|TRBJ2-2|NA|NA
TGCGCCAGCAGCTTGGAAACCCCCCCACCCGGGGAGCTGTTTTTT
CASSLETPPPGELFF
>TRBV5-1|TRBJ2-5|NA|TRBD1
TGCGCCAGCAGCTCGTATGGGACAGGGCGGTCTAGGGAGACCCAGTACTTC
CASSSYGTGRSRETQYF
>TRBV18|TRBJ2-2|NA|TRBD1
TGTGCCAGCTCACAAGGACAGGCCGACACCGGGGAGCTGTTTTTT
CASSQGQADTGELFF
>TRBV6-4|TRBJ1-1|NA|TRBD1
TGTGCCAGCAGTCGAAGTATAGGGGGCCCCACTGAAGCTTTCTTT
CASSRSIGGPTEAFF
>TRBV25-1|TRBJ1-1|NA|TRBD1
TGTGCCAGCAGTGAGGAGACAGGGGGCACTGAAGCTTTCTTT
CASSEETGGTEAFF
>TRBV9|TRBJ1-2|NA|NA
TGTGCCAGCAGCGTAGAGGCCCTGGAGAGATATGGCTACACCTTC
CASSVEALERYGYTF
>TRBV5-1|TRBJ1-2|NA|NA
TGCGCCAGCAGCTTGGACGCGGCAGCGACGGGCGGCTACACCTTC
CASSLDAAATGGYTF
>TRBV11-2|TRBJ1-4|NA|TRBD1
TGTGCCAGCGGGTCCAGGACAGGGGGGGAAAAACTGTTTTTT
CASGSRTGGEKLFF
>TRBV9|TRBJ2-1|NA|TRBD1
TGTGCCAGCAGCGTAGCTATACAGGGGGGCTCCTACAATGAGCAGTTCTTC
CASSVAIQGGSYNEQFF
>TRBV6-6|TRBJ2-7|NA|NA
TGTGCCAGCAGCCCCACAGGATCCTACGAGCAGTACTTC
CASSPTGSYEQYF
>TRBV5-1|TRBJ2-4|NA|TRBD2
TGCGCCAGCAGCTTGGGACTAGCGGTCCAGGGGGCCAAAAACATTCAGTACTTC
CASSLGLAVQGAKNIQYF
>TRBV12-5|TRBJ2-1|NA|TRBD2
TGTGCTAGTGGTGAGAACATACTTCCGGGACTAGACTACAATGAGCAGTTCTTC
CASGENILPGLDYNEQFF